This TCR beta chain was observed in a study of cytomegalovirus exposure and HLA in healthy donors. The PCR employed 60 Vbeta primers together with 13 Jbeta primers. Libraries were prepared by immunoSEQ multiplex PCR; TCRdb keeps only in-frame clonotypes and omits some of them. Of around 150,000 clones in the sample, around three quarters were seen once. On this clone itself: No antigen is known for it.

Study-level findings and limits: Under in vitro conditions, a few CMV-associated chains were confirmed as specific for CMV antigens. There were some V segments, including TRBV6-2 and TRBV6-3, excluded as indistinguishable. Several top significant clusters appeared, in a later analysis, to be linked to common viral pathogens.

This CDR3 has 14 amino acids. V was shortened by 0 bases and J by 5 bases, with 10 bases between the two germline ends. The germline V gene has CDR1 ENHRY and CDR2 SYGVKD. The TCR originated in a man aged 35 to 55 in good health and CMV-seropositive. The chain employs TRBV10-3 and TRBJ1-1; TRBD1 might be the D (5 bases). The specimen sequenced was PBMCs. The CDR3 protein is CAISESGGETEAFF. The CDR3 coding sequence is TGTGCCATCAGTGAGTCCGGGGGAGAAACTGAAGCTTTCTTT.